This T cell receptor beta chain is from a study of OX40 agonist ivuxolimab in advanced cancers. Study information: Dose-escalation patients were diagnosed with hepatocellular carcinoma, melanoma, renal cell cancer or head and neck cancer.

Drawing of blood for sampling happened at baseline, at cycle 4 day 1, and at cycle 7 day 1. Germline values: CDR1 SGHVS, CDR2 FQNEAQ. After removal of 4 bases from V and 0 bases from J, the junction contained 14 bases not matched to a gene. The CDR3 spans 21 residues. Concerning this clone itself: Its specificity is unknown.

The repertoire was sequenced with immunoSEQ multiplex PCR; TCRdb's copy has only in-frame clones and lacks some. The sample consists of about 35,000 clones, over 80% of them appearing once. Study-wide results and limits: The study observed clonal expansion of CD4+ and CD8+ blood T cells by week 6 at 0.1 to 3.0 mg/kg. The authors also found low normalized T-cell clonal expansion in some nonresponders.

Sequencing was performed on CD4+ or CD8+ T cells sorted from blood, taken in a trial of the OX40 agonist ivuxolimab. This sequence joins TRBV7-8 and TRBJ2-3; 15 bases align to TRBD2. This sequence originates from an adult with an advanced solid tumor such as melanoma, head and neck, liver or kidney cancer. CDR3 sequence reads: CASSSFPGLAGGPTSTDTQYF. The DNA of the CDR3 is TGTGCCAGCAGCTCCTTTCCGGGACTAGCGGGAGGACCTACTAGCACAGATACGCAGTATTTT.